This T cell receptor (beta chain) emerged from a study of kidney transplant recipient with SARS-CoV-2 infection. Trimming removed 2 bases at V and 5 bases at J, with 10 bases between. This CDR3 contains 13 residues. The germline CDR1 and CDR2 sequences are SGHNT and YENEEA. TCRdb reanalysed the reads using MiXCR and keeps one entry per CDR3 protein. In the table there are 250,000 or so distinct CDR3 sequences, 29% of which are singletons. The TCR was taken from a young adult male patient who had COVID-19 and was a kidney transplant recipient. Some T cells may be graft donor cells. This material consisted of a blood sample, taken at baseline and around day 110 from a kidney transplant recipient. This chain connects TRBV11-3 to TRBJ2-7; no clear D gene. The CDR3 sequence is CASSLTPGHEQYF. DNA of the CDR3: TGTGCCAGCAGCTTAACCCCAGGCCACGAGCAGTACTTC.